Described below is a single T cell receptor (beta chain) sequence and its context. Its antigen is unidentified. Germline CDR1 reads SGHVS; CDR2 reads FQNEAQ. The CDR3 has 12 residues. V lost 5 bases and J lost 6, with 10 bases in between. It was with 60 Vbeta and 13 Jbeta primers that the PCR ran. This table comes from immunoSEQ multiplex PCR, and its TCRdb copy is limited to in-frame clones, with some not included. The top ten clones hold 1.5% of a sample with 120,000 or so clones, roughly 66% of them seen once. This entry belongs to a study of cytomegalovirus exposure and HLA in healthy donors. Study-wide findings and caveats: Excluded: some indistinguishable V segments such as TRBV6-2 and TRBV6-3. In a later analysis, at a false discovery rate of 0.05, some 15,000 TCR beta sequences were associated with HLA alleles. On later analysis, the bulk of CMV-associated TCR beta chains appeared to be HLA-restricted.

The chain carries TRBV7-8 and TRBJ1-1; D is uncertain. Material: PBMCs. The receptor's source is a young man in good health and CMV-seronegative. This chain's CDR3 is CASSPWAAEAFF. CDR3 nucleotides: TGTGCCAGCAGCCCCTGGGCCGCTGAAGCTTTCTTT.